This TCR beta chain was recorded in a study of T cell changes during pregnancy in multiple sclerosis. The J segment lost 3 bases and the V segment lost 4 bases, leaving 1 base of the junction unmatched. From germline, CDR1 is LNHDA and CDR2 SQIVND (reference sequence). The CDR3 has 13 residues. Libraries were prepared by immunoSEQ multiplex PCR; TCRdb keeps only in-frame clonotypes and omits some of them. Here the sample spans roughly 100,000 clones, approximately 89% being singletons. The chain employs TRBV19 and TRBJ2-7, with TRBD2 identical over 9 bases. The input for sequencing was peripheral blood, taken after pregnancy. The sequence came from a female donor with multiple sclerosis, enrolled in a pregnancy study. The CDR3 DNA reads as TGTGCCAGTAGTAGGACTAGCGACTACGAGCAGTACTTC. This gives the protein CASSRTSDYEQYF. The whole variable domain, remainder taken from reference TRBV19 and TRBJ2-7, is DGGITQSPKYLFRKEGQNVTLSCEQNLNHDAMYWYRQDPGQGLRLIYYSQIVNDFQKGDIAEGYSVSREKKESFPLTVTSAQKNPTAFYLCASSRTSDYEQYFGPGTRLTVT.